These 31 T cell receptor beta chains share one sample of origin, sequenced in a study of T cell repertoires in cytomegalovirus infection. TCRdb reanalysed the reads using MiXCR and keeps one entry per CDR3 protein. The repertoire holds some 270,000 distinct CDR3 sequences, with approximately 15% as singletons. The sequenced sample was CD8+ T cells from PBMCs. The receptor source for this set is a human donor in good health (CMV status not recorded). Some clones in this sample may be carry-over from other donors' samples.

At least ten counts were recorded for this clonotype. The chain recombines TRBV12-3 or TRBV12-4 with TRBJ2-1, with 10 bases that match TRBD2. The CDR3 extends over 15 amino acids. The trim removed 6 bases at V and 1 base at J, leaving 3 bases unmatched. CDR3 in amino acids: CASRSTSGSYNEQFF. The CDR3, as DNA: TGTGCCAGCAGATCGACTAGCGGGTCCTACAATGAGCAGTTCTTC.

This clonotype was counted ten times or more. The chain employs TRBV7-2 and TRBJ2-7; 8 bases fit TRBD1. Germline assignment: CDR1 SGHTA and CDR2 FQGNSA. This CDR3 has 15 amino acids. With 5 bases clipped from V and 4 bases from J, the junction kept 10 bases outside the gene matches. The CDR3 region is CASSPDRGTPYEQYF. CDR3 DNA: TGTGCCAGCAGCCCAGACAGGGGCACCCCATACGAGCAGTACTTC.

This clonotype occurred many times. The chain links TRBV12-3 or TRBV12-4 to TRBJ1-1; D may be TRBD1 (6 bases). The CDR3 spans 15 residues. The V gene lost 2 bases and the J gene lost 6 bases, with 16 bases spanning the gap. The CDR3 loop is CASSLFGGPTPEAFF. Written as DNA, the CDR3 is TGTGCCAGCAGTTTATTTGGGGGCCCGACTCCTGAAGCTTTCTTT.

In this sample, this clonotype turned up many times. The V call is TRBV28, the J call TRBJ1-5; possible D gene TRBD1, 6 bases. V was clipped by 7 bases and J by 4 bases, with 14 bases between them. From germline, CDR1 is MDHEN and CDR2 SYDVKM. The CDR3 is 14 amino acids. The CDR3 region has the DNA TGTGCCAGCAAGAAGGAGGGGGGTAATCAGCCCCAGCATTTT. It translates to CASKKEGGNQPQHF. The whole variable domain, filled in from reference TRBV28 and TRBJ1-5, reads DVKVTQSSRYLVKRTGEKVFLECVQDMDHENMFWYRQDPGLGLRLIYFSYDVKMKEKGDIPEGYSVSREKKERFSLILESASTNQTSMYLCASKKEGGNQPQHFGDGTRLSIL.

This clonotype was seen a handful of times. The chain carries TRBV4-1 and TRBJ1-6; the D is unclear. The CDR3 length is 13 residues. V lost 4 bases to trimming and J lost 9 bases, with 10 bases between them. Germline CDR1 MGHRA, CDR2 YSYEKL. CDR3 nucleotides: TGCGCCAGCAGCCCCCCCGTGGGTTCACCCCTCCACTTT. Translation: CASSPPVGSPLHF.

This chain connects TRBV5-1 to TRBJ2-3; 8 positions match TRBD2. V dropped 3 bases and J dropped 1; count of bases not matched to a gene: 7. Germline values: CDR1 SGHRS, CDR2 YFSETQ. The length of the CDR3 is 16 residues. CDR3 loop: CASSYAGGGRTDTQYF. In nucleotides, the CDR3 is TGCGCCAGCAGCTATGCAGGCGGGGGGCGCACAGATACGCAGTATTTT.

This rearrangement joins TRBV6-2 or TRBV6-3 to TRBJ2-7, with TRBD1 as a possible D gene (6 bases). CDR1 is MNHEY and CDR2 is SVGEGT in the germline V gene. This CDR3 contains 13 residues. V was clipped by 5 bases and J by 5 bases, with 13 bases between them. The CDR3: CASSHREMDEQYF. The CDR3 DNA reads as TGTGCCAGCAGTCACAGGGAAATGGACGAGCAGTACTTC.

This clonotype has at least ten counts. V gene TRBV7-9 combines with J gene TRBJ1-1; D is ambiguous. V was trimmed by 1 base and J by 5 bases, leaving 14 bases between them. Per the germline V gene, CDR1 is SEHNR and CDR2 is FQNEAQ (reference sequence). The CDR3 has 15 amino acids. The CDR3 protein is CASSLVKGRLTEAFF. The CDR3 DNA follows: TGTGCCAGCAGCTTAGTGAAAGGGCGCTTGACTGAAGCTTTCTTT.

This clonotype occurred many times. This sequence joins TRBV7-9 and TRBJ2-3; D not resolved. V dropped 3 bases and J dropped 8 bases, with 6 bases sitting between them. Germline assignment: CDR1 SEHNR and CDR2 FQNEAQ (reference sequence). The CDR3 is 11 residues long. The CDR3 region has the DNA TGTGCCAGCAGCTTTTTGAGTACGCAGTATTTT. Its protein product is CASSFLSTQYF.

Comment on this clonotype: A much larger clone sits a single nucleotide away, making a read error possible. The chain carries TRBV19 and TRBJ1-2, with a tentative D call TRBD1 (6 bases). The CDR3 extends over 13 amino acids. Germline V gene data show CDR1 as LNHDA and CDR2 as SQIVND (reference sequence). The CDR3, as DNA: TGTGTCACCCGACAGGCATCTAACTATGGCTACACCTTC. Protein sequence: CVTRQASNYGYTF. Full variable domain (rest looked up from reference TRBV19 and TRBJ1-2): DGGITQSPKYLFRKEGQNVTLSCEQNLNHDAMYWYRQDPGQGLRLIYYSQIVNDFQKGDIAEGYSVSREKKESFPLTVTSAQKNPTAFYLCVTRQASNYGYTFGSGTRLTVV.

The genes are TRBV3-1 and TRBJ2-7; D is unresolved. This CDR3 contains 12 residues. Germline V gene sequence: CDR1 LGHDT, CDR2 YNNKEL (reference sequence). The V end was cut by 2 bases, the J end by 1 base, with 3 bases between. The CDR3 is CASSQYSYEQYF. Here the CDR3 DNA reads TGTGCCAGCAGCCAATATTCCTACGAGCAGTACTTC.

This clonotype was detected many times. The chain has TRBV7-8 and TRBJ1-1, with D maybe TRBD1 (5 bases). The V end was cut by 8 bases, the J end by 7 bases, with 11 bases between. Germline V lookup: CDR1 SGHVS, CDR2 FQNEAQ. This CDR3 contains 11 residues. The CDR3 protein is CASRGGGEAFF. The CDR3 DNA reads as TGTGCCAGCCGCGGTGGGGGTGAAGCTTTCTTT.

In its sample, this clonotype was seen many times. J is TRBJ2-7 and V is TRBV7-8; D is unclear. Looked up from germline, CDR1 is SGHVS and CDR2 is FQNEAQ. This CDR3 region has 14 residues. Between the trimmed V and J ends, which lost 2 bases and 2 bases, there was a span of 10 bases. This CDR3 reads CASSLRGPTYEQYF. The CDR3 DNA follows: TGTGCCAGCAGCTTACGCGGCCCCACCTACGAGCAGTACTTC. Complete variable domain (other parts from reference TRBV7-8 and TRBJ2-7): GAGVSQSPRYKVAKRGQDVALRCDPISGHVSLFWYQQALGQGPEFLTYFQNEAQLDKSGLPSDRFFAERPEGSVSTLKIQRTQQEDSAVYLCASSLRGPTYEQYFGPGTRLTVT.

The J gene is TRBJ1-2, the V gene TRBV29-1, with TRBD1 as a possible D gene (5 bases). The CDR3 is 12 amino acids. CDR1 and CDR2 (germline): SQVTM, ANQGSEA. V lost 2 bases and J 6 bases, leaving 10 bases between the germline ends. The CDR3 bases are TGCAGCGTTGAAATACGGGGGGATGGCTACACCTTC. Its protein product is CSVEIRGDGYTF. The complete variable domain, with remaining parts taken from reference TRBV29-1 and TRBJ1-2, reads SAVISQKPSRDICQRGTSLTIQCQVDSQVTMMFWYRQQPGQSLTLIATANQGSEATYESGFVIDKFPISRPNLTFSTLTVSNMSPEDSSIYLCSVEIRGDGYTFGSGTRLTVV.

To note about this clonotype: One junction end disagrees with the germline gene, perhaps due to a read error. The rearrangement uses TRBV5-3 and TRBJ2-1; 7 nucleotides align to TRBD1. TRBV5-3 is flagged as an ORF with uncertain function. This CDR3 is 15 amino acids long. As DNA, the CDR3 is TGTGCCAGCAGCTCCTACAGGGGTCCCTACAATGAGCAGTTCTTC. This encodes CASSSYRGPYNEQFF.

V gene TRBV5-5 combines with J gene TRBJ1-1, with D tentatively TRBD1 (5 bases). This CDR3 spans 13 amino acids. Germline V gene sequence: CDR1 SGHKS, CDR2 YYEKEE (reference sequence). V was trimmed by 7 bases and J by 4 bases, leaving 14 bases between them. The DNA for the CDR3 is TGTGCCAGCGCCGGGGGGGTAGGCACTGAAGCTTTCTTT. It is translated as CASAGGVGTEAFF.

This clonotype was detected once. The V and J genes are TRBV27 and TRBJ2-7; D possibly corresponds to TRBD1 (6 bases). The CDR3 extends over 15 amino acids. The germline V and J ends were trimmed by 2 bases and 1 base, with 12 bases remaining between them. CDR1 is MNHEY and CDR2 is SMNVEV in the germline V gene (reference sequence). The CDR3 sequence is CASSLATGMSYEQYF. The CDR3, as DNA: TGTGCCAGCAGTTTAGCTACAGGGATGTCCTACGAGCAGTACTTC.

This clonotype was seen repeatedly, ten times or more. The genes are TRBV7-9 and TRBJ2-7; weak D call: TRBD1 (6 bases). CDR3 length: 14 residues. Trimming removed 2 bases from V and 2 bases from J, with 10 bases in between. Per germline, CDR1 SEHNR and CDR2 FQNEAQ (reference sequence). The CDR3 here is CASSLPGATYEQYF. CDR3 nucleotide sequence: TGTGCCAGCAGCTTACCAGGGGCTACCTACGAGCAGTACTTC.

This clonotype has just a few counts. The chain uses TRBV29-1 and TRBJ2-6, with 7 bases lining up with TRBD1. V shed 0 bases and J 1 base; nucleotides not matched to a gene: 9. Germline V gene sequence: CDR1 SQVTM, CDR2 ANQGSEA. The CDR3 runs 18 residues. The CDR3 DNA is TGCAGCGTTGAAGATAGAGACAGGGCGGTTTCTGGGGCCAACGTCCTGACTTTC. Amino acid sequence: CSVEDRDRAVSGANVLTF.

This clonotype was counted between two and nine times. The gene calls are TRBV11-2 and TRBJ1-2; 7 nucleotides line up with TRBD1. Trimming took 5 bases from V and 5 from J; bases not matched to a gene: 8. Per germline, CDR1 SGHAT and CDR2 FQNNGV. The CDR3 covers 14 residues. CDR3 protein: CASSHWDRPYGYTF. CDR3 sequence (DNA): TGTGCCAGCAGCCATTGGGACAGACCATATGGCTACACCTTC. Full variable domain (outside the CDR3, taken from reference TRBV11-2 and TRBJ1-2): EAGVAQSPRYKIIEKRQSVAFWCNPISGHATLYWYQQILGQGPKLLIQFQNNGVVDDSQLPKDRFSAERLKGVDSTLKIQPAKLEDSAVYLCASSHWDRPYGYTFGSGTRLTVV.

The rearrangement uses TRBV7-9 and TRBJ2-3; perhaps TRBD1 as D (6 bases). The germline V gene encodes CDR1 SEHNR and CDR2 FQNEAQ (reference sequence). CDR3 size: 15 residues. V was clipped by 5 bases and J by 7 bases, with 19 bases between them. In DNA, the CDR3 is TGTGCCAGCAGCACGACAGGCCCCAAGATGTATACGCAGTATTTT. This encodes CASSTTGPKMYTQYF.

This clonotype was detected only a few times. The chain links TRBV7-2 to TRBJ2-7; the D is unclear. The V gene lost 1 base and the J gene lost 4 bases, with 5 bases spanning the gap. CDR1 and CDR2 (germline): SGHTA, FQGNSA. The CDR3 contains 12 residues. CDR3 loop: CASSLVQYEQYF. For the CDR3, the DNA is TGTGCCAGCAGCTTAGTCCAGTACGAGCAGTACTTC.

This chain uses TRBV7-6 with TRBJ2-1, with 12 bases identical to TRBD2. The CDR3 runs 16 residues. J was trimmed by 8 bases and V by 1 base; bases with no gene match: 6. Germline CDR1 SGHVS, CDR2 FNYEAQ. The CDR3 region is CASSLELAGGLDEQFF. In DNA, the CDR3 is TGTGCCAGCAGCTTAGAGCTAGCGGGGGGGCTAGATGAGCAGTTCTTC.

This clonotype was found many times. V gene TRBV7-3 combines with J gene TRBJ2-5; D not certain. V shed 2 bases and J shed 5 bases, with 12 bases lying between them. Germline-derived CDR1 and CDR2 are SGHTA and FQGTGA. This CDR3 is built from 14 residues. Here the CDR3 DNA reads TGTGCCAGCAGCTTAGGAGCCGAGTCGGAGACCCAGTACTTC. This gives the protein CASSLGAESETQYF.

This clonotype was observed at least ten times. This chain links TRBV28 with TRBJ1-2; D might be TRBD1 (6 bases). Germline V gene data show CDR1 as MDHEN and CDR2 as SYDVKM. V lost 2 bases to trimming and J lost 1 base, with 14 bases between them. The CDR3 runs to 16 residues. The CDR3: CASSLQGHLLNYGYTF. Here the CDR3 DNA reads TGTGCCAGCAGTTTACAGGGACATCTTCTTAACTATGGCTACACCTTC.

This clonotype has a handful of counts. The gene calls are TRBV2 and TRBJ2-7; 11 bases match TRBD2. The CDR3 has 15 residues. The germline CDR1 and CDR2 sequences are SNHLY and FYNNEI. J gave up 4 bases and V 3 bases, and 5 bases lay outside the gene matches. The CDR3 nucleotides are TGTGCCAGCAGTGAGATTAGCGGGGGGGATTACGAGCAGTACTTC. Protein sequence: CASSEISGGDYEQYF.

The rearrangement links TRBV7-8 to TRBJ1-2, with 7 bases aligning to TRBD1. The CDR3 contains 14 residues. Unmatched junction bases numbered 8, after V lost 2 bases and J lost 8 bases. The germline gives CDR1 SGHVS, CDR2 FQNEAQ. In nucleotides, the CDR3 is TGTGCCAGCAGCTTAAAAGGGGGCGTATGGGGCTACACCTTC. The encoded protein is CASSLKGGVWGYTF.

This clonotype has a handful of counts. V and J are TRBV6-1 and TRBJ2-5; maybe TRBD1 (5 bases). V lost 6 bases and J lost 4, with 18 bases in between. The CDR3 loop spans 15 amino acids. Looked up from germline, CDR1 is MNHNS and CDR2 is SASEGT. The CDR3 DNA reads as TGTGCCAGCAGAGACACCAGGGTCTTGCGAGAGACCCAGTACTTC. Translating gives CASRDTRVLRETQYF.

This clonotype was observed at least ten times. The gene calls are TRBV12-3 or TRBV12-4 and TRBJ1-1; D gene unclear. Trimming left V 7 bases short and J 4 bases short, with 13 bases between. The length of the CDR3 is 13 residues. In nucleotides, the CDR3 is TGTGCCAGCAAAACTGGTGAGGGCACTGAAGCTTTCTTT. This codes for CASKTGEGTEAFF.

This chain connects TRBV2 to TRBJ2-3; 8 nucleotides agree with TRBD1. With 4 bases clipped from V and 1 base from J, the junction kept 13 bases outside the gene matches. This CDR3 is 18 amino acids long. Looked up from germline, CDR1 is SNHLY and CDR2 is FYNNEI. The CDR3, as DNA: TGTGCCAGCAGTGTTACGTGGGGGACAGGCGGAGGCACAGATACGCAGTATTTT. Its translation: CASSVTWGTGGGTDTQYF.

This clonotype has a count of ten or more. The CDR3 protein is CASSQGGGAYNEQFF. Here the CDR3 DNA reads TGCGCCAGCAGCCAGGGCGGGGGGGCCTACAATGAGCAGTTCTTC. The chain has TRBV4-1 and TRBJ2-1; TRBD2 aligns across 9 bases. Germline lookup yields CDR1 MGHRA and CDR2 YSYEKL. The junction had 2 bases not matched to a gene; V was cut back by 3 bases and J by 2 bases. CDR3 length: 15 residues.